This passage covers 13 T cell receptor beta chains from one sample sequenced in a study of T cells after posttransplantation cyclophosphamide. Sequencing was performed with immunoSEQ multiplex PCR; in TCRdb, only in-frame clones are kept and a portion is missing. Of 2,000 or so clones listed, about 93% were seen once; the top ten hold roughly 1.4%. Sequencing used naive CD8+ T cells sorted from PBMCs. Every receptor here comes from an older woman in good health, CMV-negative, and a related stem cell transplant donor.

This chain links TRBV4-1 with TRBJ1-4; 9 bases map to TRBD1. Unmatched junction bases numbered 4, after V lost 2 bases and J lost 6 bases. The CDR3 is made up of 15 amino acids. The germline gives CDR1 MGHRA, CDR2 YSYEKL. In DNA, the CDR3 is TGCGCCAGCAGCCAACCTGACAGGGGGGATGAAAAACTGTTTTTT. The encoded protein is CASSQPDRGDEKLFF.

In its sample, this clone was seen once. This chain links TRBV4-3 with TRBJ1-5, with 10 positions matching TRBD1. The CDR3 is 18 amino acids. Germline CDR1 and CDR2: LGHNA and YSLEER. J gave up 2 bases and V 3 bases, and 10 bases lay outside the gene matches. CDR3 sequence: CASSQTGQGEEGNQPQHF. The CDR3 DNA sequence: TGCGCCAGCAGCCAGACCGGACAGGGGGAAGAGGGCAATCAGCCCCAGCATTTT.

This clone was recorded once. The CDR3 loop is CASMEANEQFF. The CDR3 DNA follows: TGTGCCAGCATGGAGGCAAATGAGCAGTTCTTC. This chain connects TRBV2 to TRBJ2-1; D possibly corresponds to TRBD2 (5 bases). Germline lookup yields CDR1 SNHLY and CDR2 FYNNEI. The CDR3 runs 11 residues. Trimming pared 7 bases from V and 7 bases from J, leaving 8 bases between.

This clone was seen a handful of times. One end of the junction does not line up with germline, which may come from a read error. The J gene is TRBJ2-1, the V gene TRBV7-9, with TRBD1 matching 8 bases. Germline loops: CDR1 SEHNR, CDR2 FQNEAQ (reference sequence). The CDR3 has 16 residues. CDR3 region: CASSSGQGGPYSEQFF. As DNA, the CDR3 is TGTGCCAGCAGCTCCGGACAGGGAGGCCCCTACAGTGAGCAGTTCTTC.

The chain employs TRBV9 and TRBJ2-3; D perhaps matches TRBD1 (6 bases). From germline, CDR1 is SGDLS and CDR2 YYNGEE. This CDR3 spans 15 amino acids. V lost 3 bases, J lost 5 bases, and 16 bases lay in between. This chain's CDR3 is CASSEGTGSGDTQYF. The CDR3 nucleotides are TGTGCCAGCAGCGAGGGAACAGGGTCCGGAGATACGCAGTATTTT.

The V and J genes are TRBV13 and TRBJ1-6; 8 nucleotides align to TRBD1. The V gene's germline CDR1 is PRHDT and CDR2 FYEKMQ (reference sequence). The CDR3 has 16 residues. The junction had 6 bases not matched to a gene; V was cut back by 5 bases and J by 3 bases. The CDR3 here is CASSLQGAGYNSPLHF. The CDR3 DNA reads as TGTGCCAGCAGCCTCCAGGGGGCAGGCTATAATTCACCCCTCCACTTT.

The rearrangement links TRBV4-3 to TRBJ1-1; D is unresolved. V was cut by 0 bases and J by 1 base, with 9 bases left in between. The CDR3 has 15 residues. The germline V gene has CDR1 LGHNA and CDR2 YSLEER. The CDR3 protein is CASSQDPAGNTEAFF. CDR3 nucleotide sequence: TGCGCCAGCAGCCAAGATCCCGCAGGGAACACTGAAGCTTTCTTT.

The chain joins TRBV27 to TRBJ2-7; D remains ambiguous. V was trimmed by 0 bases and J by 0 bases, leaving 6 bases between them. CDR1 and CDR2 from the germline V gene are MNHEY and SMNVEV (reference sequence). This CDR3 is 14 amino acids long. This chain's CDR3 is CASSLSFSSYEQYF. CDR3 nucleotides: TGTGCCAGCAGTTTATCTTTCAGCTCCTACGAGCAGTACTTC.

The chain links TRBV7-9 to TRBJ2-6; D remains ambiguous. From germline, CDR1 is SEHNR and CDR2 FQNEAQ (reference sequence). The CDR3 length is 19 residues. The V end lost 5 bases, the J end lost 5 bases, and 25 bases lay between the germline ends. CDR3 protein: CASSRDGYHDKSRANVLTF. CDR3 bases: TGTGCCAGCAGCCGTGACGGATACCATGACAAAAGTCGGGCCAACGTCCTGACTTTC. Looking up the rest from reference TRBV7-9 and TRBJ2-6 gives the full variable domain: DTGVSQNPRHKITKRGQNVTFRCDPISEHNRLYWYRQTLGQGPEFLTYFQNEAQLEKSRLLSDRFSAERPKGSFSTLEIQRTEQGDSAMYLCASSRDGYHDKSRANVLTFGAGSRLTVL.

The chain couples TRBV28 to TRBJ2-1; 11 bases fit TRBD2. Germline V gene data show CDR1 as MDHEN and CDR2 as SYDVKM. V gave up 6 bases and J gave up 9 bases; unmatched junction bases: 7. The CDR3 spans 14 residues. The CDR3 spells CASRPTSGSGEQFF. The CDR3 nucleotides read TGTGCCAGCAGACCTACTAGCGGGAGTGGTGAGCAGTTCTTC. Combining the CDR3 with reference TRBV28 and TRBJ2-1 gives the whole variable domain DVKVTQSSRYLVKRTGEKVFLECVQDMDHENMFWYRQDPGLGLRLIYFSYDVKMKEKGDIPEGYSVSREKKERFSLILESASTNQTSMYLCASRPTSGSGEQFFGPGTRLTVL.

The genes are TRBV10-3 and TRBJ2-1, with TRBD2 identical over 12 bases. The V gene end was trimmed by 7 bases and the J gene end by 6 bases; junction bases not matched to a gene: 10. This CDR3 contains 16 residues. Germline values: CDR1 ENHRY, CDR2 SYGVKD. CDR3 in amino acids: CAINTFGTSGFNEQFF. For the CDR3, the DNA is TGTGCCATCAATACATTCGGGACTAGCGGGTTCAATGAGCAGTTCTTC.

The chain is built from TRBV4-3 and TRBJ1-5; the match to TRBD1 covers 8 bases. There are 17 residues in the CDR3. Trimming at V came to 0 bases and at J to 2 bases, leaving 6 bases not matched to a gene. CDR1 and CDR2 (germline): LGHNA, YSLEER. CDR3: CASSQDHWGQGNQPQHF. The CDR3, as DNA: TGCGCCAGCAGCCAAGATCATTGGGGACAGGGCAATCAGCCCCAGCATTTT.

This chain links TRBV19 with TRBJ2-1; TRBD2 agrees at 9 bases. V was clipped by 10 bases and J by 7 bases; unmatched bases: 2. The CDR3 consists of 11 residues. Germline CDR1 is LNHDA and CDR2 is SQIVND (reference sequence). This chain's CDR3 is CAITSGNEQFF. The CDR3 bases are TGTGCCATCACTAGCGGGAATGAGCAGTTCTTC.